The 11 T cell receptor beta chains below all came from one sample that was sequenced in a study of T cell repertoires in cytomegalovirus infection. Via MiXCR, TCRdb re-called the reads, giving one row per CDR3 protein. In the table there are around 280,000 distinct CDR3 sequences, around 13% of which are singletons. The source material was PBMCs. These receptors were taken from a human donor in good health (CMV status not recorded). Some clones in this sample may be carry-over from other donors' samples.

This clonotype was recorded at least ten times. The CDR3 loop reads CASSGTRGGSPLHF. In DNA form, the CDR3 reads TGTGCCAGCAGCGGCACCCGGGGGGGTTCACCCCTCCACTTT. V usage is TRBV7-2 and J usage is TRBJ1-6; the D gene is possibly TRBD1 (5 bases). The CDR3 length is 14 residues. Germline V gene data show CDR1 as SGHTA and CDR2 as FQGNSA. The germline V and J ends were trimmed by 5 bases and 9 bases, with 14 bases remaining between them.

This clonotype was counted many times. The rearrangement joins TRBV20-1 to TRBJ1-2; 7 bases are shared with TRBD1. J was trimmed by 5 bases and V by 0 bases; bases with no gene match: 12. There are 16 residues in the CDR3. Germline loops: CDR1 DFQATT, CDR2 SNEGSKA (reference sequence). The CDR3 is CSARDNLRGQGYGYTF. DNA of the CDR3: TGCAGTGCTAGAGATAACTTGAGGGGGCAAGGTTATGGCTACACCTTC.

This clonotype showed up just a few times. The chain links TRBV20-1 to TRBJ2-3; TRBD1 aligns across 9 bases. The length of the CDR3 is 15 residues. J was trimmed by 3 bases and V by 6 bases; bases with no gene match: 10. The germline V gene has CDR1 DFQATT and CDR2 SNEGSKA (reference sequence). The CDR3 nucleotides read TGCAGTGCAGACACAGGGGGCGCGAGGACAGATACGCAGTATTTT. This encodes CSADTGGARTDTQYF.

The V call is TRBV6-6, the J call TRBJ2-2; the match to TRBD2 covers 14 bases. The length of the CDR3 is 18 residues. The germline gives CDR1 MNHNY, CDR2 SVGAGI (reference sequence). Germline trimming cut 0 bases from V and 2 bases from J; bases unmatched to any gene: 2. The CDR3 coding sequence is TGTGCCAGCAGTTACTCGGGACTAGCGGGAGCAAACACCGGGGAGCTGTTTTTT. Translation: CASSYSGLAGANTGELFF.

This clonotype showed up many times. The V call is TRBV12-3 or TRBV12-4, the J call TRBJ1-1; 7 bases fit TRBD1. J was trimmed by 0 bases and V by 6 bases; bases with no gene match: 7. This CDR3 contains 15 residues. The CDR3 protein is CASREQGTMNTEAFF. For the CDR3, the DNA is TGTGCCAGCAGGGAACAGGGGACGATGAACACTGAAGCTTTCTTT.

In regard to this clonotype: This may stem from a read error, because a much larger clone lies one nucleotide away. CDR3 protein: CSARDMTRMFGGRIYNEQFF. The CDR3, as DNA: TGCAGTGCTAGAGACATGACAAGGATGTTTGGCGGGAGGATCTACAATGAGCAGTTCTTC. The V gene is TRBV20-1, the J gene TRBJ2-1, with 8 bases matching TRBD2. Germline-derived CDR1 and CDR2 are DFQATT and SNEGSKA (reference sequence). There are 20 residues in the CDR3. J gave up 3 bases and V 0 bases, and 19 bases lay outside the gene matches.

The table lists this clonotype with many counts. This chain uses TRBV12-3 or TRBV12-4 with TRBJ2-7; 11 bases line up with TRBD1. The J segment lost 3 bases and the V segment lost 1 base, leaving 2 bases of the junction unmatched. The CDR3 spans 15 residues. The CDR3: CASSLVGTGGYEQYF. As DNA, the CDR3 is TGTGCCAGCAGTTTAGTAGGGACAGGGGGCTACGAGCAGTACTTC.

The chain links TRBV11-2 to TRBJ2-5, with TRBD1 as a possible D gene (5 bases). V lost 7 bases and J lost 5, with 14 bases in between. In germline, CDR1 is SGHAT, CDR2 FQNNGV. This CDR3 is built from 13 residues. The CDR3 nucleotides read TGTGCCAGCAACAGAGACAGAGGCGAGACCCAGTACTTC. Protein: CASNRDRGETQYF.

This clonotype appeared a few times. The V gene is TRBV29-1, the J gene TRBJ1-2, with a tentative D call TRBD1 (5 bases). The CDR3 has 11 residues. Germline V gene lookup returns CDR1 SQVTM and CDR2 ANQGSEA. Trimming removed 4 bases at V and 7 bases at J, with 10 bases between. The DNA for the CDR3 is TGCAGCGTTGGCGGGGGAGGTGGCTACACCTTC. This encodes CSVGGGGGYTF.

This clonotype was picked up a small number of times. J is TRBJ2-7 and V is TRBV5-1, with unresolved D. CDR3 length: 12 amino acids. Germline values: CDR1 SGHRS, CDR2 YFSETQ. V shed 4 bases and J shed 5 bases, with 10 bases lying between them. CDR3 in DNA: TGCGCCAGCAGCCCAACCCGGAACGAGCAGTACTTC. It is translated as CASSPTRNEQYF.

The chain recombines TRBV28 with TRBJ1-1; 7 nucleotides line up with TRBD1. The CDR3 has 14 residues. V lost 7 bases to trimming and J lost 1 base; unmatched junction nucleotides: 6. The V gene's germline CDR1 is MDHEN and CDR2 SYDVKM. This CDR3 reads CASIPTGWNTEAFF. The CDR3, as DNA: TGTGCCAGCATCCCGACAGGGTGGAACACTGAAGCTTTCTTT.